This T cell receptor beta chain was identified in a study of T cell responses to AZD1222 COVID-19 vaccine. With 1 base removed from V and 2 bases from J, the gap between germline ends came to 9 bases. Germline CDR1 is SGHRS and CDR2 is YFSETQ. This CDR3 region has 14 residues. With respect to this clone: The antigen is unknown.

TCRdb's table, derived via immunoSEQ multiplex PCR, lists solely in-frame clones and lacks some. The sample holds 140,000 to 150,000 clones, about 94% seen once. The study's findings and limits: Seropositive status at baseline applied to only a handful of AZD1222 recipients. Spike-specific TCR repertoires showed rising breadth and depth after two AZD1222 doses.

This clonotype was sampled from an adult in good health. The sequenced sample was peripheral blood, obtained on day 0 of AZD1222 vaccination. The chain uses TRBV5-1 and TRBJ1-2, with D unclear. Here the CDR3 reads CASSLLTGNYGYTF. CDR3 in DNA: TGCGCCAGCAGCTTGCTTACGGGGAACTATGGCTACACCTTC.